This TCR beta chain was profiled in a study of molecular identifiers for immune sequencing clone quantification. This clonotype was seen at least ten times. TCRdb fed the PCR reads into MiXCR, producing one record per CDR3 protein. Of about 40,000 distinct CDR3 sequences listed, 15% to 20% are singletons. V lost 4 bases and J lost 4, with 6 bases in between. The germline CDR1 and CDR2 sequences are SGHAT and FQNNGV. The CDR3 consists of 12 residues. Sequencing was done on a sample of naive CD8+ T cells from blood, with Jurkat cell RNA spiked in. Described subset: FACS-sorted CD8+CD4-CCR7+CD45RA+ naive T cells. This clonotype originated in a human donor in good health. Some libraries in this study had Jurkat cell RNA spiked in. V and J are TRBV11-2 and TRBJ2-3, with unresolved D. CDR3: CASSSQADTQYF. In DNA form, the CDR3 reads TGTGCCAGCAGCTCGCAAGCAGATACGCAGTATTTT.